This TCR beta chain was captured by sequencing in a study of control samples from healthy donors and cancer patients. The method was immunoSEQ multiplex PCR; TCRdb's version includes in-frame clones alone and lacks a portion of them. The sample holds tens of thousands of clones, 84% seen once. The CDR3 length is 17 residues. The ends lost 3 bases at V and 4 bases at J; junction bases unmatched: 7. Germline CDR1 is KGHDR and CDR2 is SFDVKD. The clonotype comes from a man in his 70s with lung cancer. The V gene is TRBV24-1, the J gene TRBJ2-1; TRBD1 matches at 11 bases. Material: PBMCs. CDR3 region: CATSDPKDRGPYNEQFF. The CDR3 DNA is TGTGCCACCAGTGATCCGAAGGACAGGGGGCCATACAATGAGCAGTTCTTC.